The 5 T cell receptor beta chains listed next were all sequenced from one sample in a study of regulatory T cells in long-lasting Graves disease. TCR beta libraries were built with iRepertoire HTBI primers and Arm-PCR of CDR3 regions. TCRdb called the multiplex PCR reads again in MiXCR, with one record for every CDR3 protein. The sample lists 350,000 to 450,000 distinct CDR3 sequences, roughly 15% occurring once. As for time point: newly diagnosed GD, antithyroid drugs for less than 3 months. Researchers made the TCR library from RNA that was extracted from PBMCs. This same sample was also part of a study on T cells in Graves' hyperthyroidism and ophthalmopathy.

The sample was peripheral blood mononuclear cells (PBMCs), taken at new diagnosis, from a patient treated with antithyroid drugs. Every receptor here comes from a middle-aged woman with Graves disease.

The gene calls are TRBV20-1 and TRBJ2-1; 8 nucleotides agree with TRBD2. The CDR3 loop spans 16 amino acids. Germline V gene data show CDR1 as DFQATT and CDR2 as SNEGSKA (reference sequence). V was pared by 1 base and J by 4 bases, with 9 bases of the junction left unmatched. The CDR3 sequence: CSARGLAGPAYNEQFF. The CDR3 nucleotides read TGCAGTGCTAGAGGGCTAGCGGGCCCAGCTTACAATGAGCAGTTCTTC.

The CDR3 reads CASRRGQGPSNQPQHF. DNA of the CDR3: TGTGCCAGCAGGAGGGGACAGGGGCCTAGCAATCAGCCCCAGCATTTT. The chain couples TRBV2 to TRBJ1-5; 10 positions match TRBD1. With 6 bases clipped from V and 0 bases from J, the junction kept 5 bases outside the gene matches. The germline CDR1 and CDR2 sequences are SNHLY and FYNNEI. The CDR3 has 16 amino acids.

J is TRBJ2-3 and V is TRBV5-1; D perhaps matches TRBD2 (6 bases). Germline V gene sequence: CDR1 SGHRS, CDR2 YFSETQ. This CDR3 has 16 residues. V was trimmed by 4 bases and J by 5 bases, leaving 20 bases between them. CDR3 region: CASSRIPEAGGDTQYF. The CDR3 region has the DNA TGCGCCAGCAGCAGGATCCCTGAGGCCGGGGGAGATACGCAGTATTTT.

This clonotype was seen a handful of times. This chain uses TRBV19 with TRBJ2-3; D tentatively fits TRBD1 or TRBD2 (6 bases each). V shed 8 bases and J shed 6 bases, with 24 bases lying between them. Germline V gene data show CDR1 as LNHDA and CDR2 as SQIVND (reference sequence). The CDR3 length is 16 residues. This chain's CDR3 is CASDNRIKEGVDTQYF. The CDR3, as DNA: TGTGCCAGTGATAACAGGATAAAGGAGGGGGTTGATACGCAGTATTTT.

In its sample, this clonotype was seen many times. This sequence joins TRBV28 and TRBJ2-5; 7 bases line up with TRBD1. The CDR3 runs to 14 residues. With V trimmed by 4 bases and J by 5 bases, 7 bases remained unmatched. The germline V gene encodes CDR1 MDHEN and CDR2 SYDVKM. The DNA for the CDR3 is TGTGCCAGCAGTTCCCAGGGGGTTGGGGAGACCCAGTACTTC. It yields the protein CASSSQGVGETQYF.